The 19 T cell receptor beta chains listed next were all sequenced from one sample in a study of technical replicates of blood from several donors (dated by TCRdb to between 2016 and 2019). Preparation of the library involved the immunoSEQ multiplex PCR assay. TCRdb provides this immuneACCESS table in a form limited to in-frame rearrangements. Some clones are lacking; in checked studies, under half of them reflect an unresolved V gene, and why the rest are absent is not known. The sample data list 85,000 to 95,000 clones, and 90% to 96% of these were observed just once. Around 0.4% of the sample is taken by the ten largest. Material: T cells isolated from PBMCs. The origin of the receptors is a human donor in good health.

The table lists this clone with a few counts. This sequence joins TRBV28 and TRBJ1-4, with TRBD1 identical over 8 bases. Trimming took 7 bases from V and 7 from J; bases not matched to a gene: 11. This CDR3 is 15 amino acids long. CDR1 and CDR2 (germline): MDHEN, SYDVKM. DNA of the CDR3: TGTGCCAGCATTCCTACAGGGGGAAGGTTTGAAAAACTGTTTTTT. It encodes CASIPTGGRFEKLFF.

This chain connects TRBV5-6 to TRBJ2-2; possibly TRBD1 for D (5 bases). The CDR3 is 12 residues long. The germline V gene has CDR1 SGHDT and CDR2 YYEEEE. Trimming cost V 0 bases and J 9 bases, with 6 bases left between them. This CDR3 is CASSLGGRELFF. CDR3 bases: TGTGCCAGCAGCTTGGGGGGCCGGGAGCTGTTTTTT.

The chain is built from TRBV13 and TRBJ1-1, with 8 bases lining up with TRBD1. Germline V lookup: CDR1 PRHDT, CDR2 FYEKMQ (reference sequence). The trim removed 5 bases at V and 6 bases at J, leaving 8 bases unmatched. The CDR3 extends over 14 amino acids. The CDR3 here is CASSPWTGTPEAFF. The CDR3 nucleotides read TGTGCCAGCAGCCCTTGGACAGGGACCCCTGAAGCTTTCTTT.

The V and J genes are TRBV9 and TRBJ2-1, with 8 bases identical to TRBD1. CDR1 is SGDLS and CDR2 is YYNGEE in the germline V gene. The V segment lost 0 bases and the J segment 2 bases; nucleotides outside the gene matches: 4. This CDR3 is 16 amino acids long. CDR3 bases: TGTGCCAGCAGCGTAGACCAGGGGGCCCCCTACAATGAGCAGTTCTTC. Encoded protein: CASSVDQGAPYNEQFF.

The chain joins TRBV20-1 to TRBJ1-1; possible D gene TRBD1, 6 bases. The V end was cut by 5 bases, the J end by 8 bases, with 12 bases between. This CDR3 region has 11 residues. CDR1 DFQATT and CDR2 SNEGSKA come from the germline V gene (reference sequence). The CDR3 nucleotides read TGCAGTGCTGGGATTACAGGGGAAGCTTTCTTT. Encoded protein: CSAGITGEAFF.

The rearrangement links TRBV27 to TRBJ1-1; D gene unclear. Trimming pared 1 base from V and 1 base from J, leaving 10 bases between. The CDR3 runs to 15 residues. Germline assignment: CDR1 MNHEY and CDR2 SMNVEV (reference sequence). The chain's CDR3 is CASSLWVGGNTEAFF. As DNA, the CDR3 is TGTGCCAGCAGTTTATGGGTGGGAGGGAACACTGAAGCTTTCTTT.

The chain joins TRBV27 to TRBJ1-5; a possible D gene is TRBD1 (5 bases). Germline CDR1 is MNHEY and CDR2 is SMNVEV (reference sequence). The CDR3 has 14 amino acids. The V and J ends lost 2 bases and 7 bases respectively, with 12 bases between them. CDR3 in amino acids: CASSLKGDWQPQHF. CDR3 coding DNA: TGTGCCAGCAGTTTAAAAGGGGACTGGCAGCCCCAGCATTTT.

CDR3 in amino acids: CASSLYPVGGRIDEQFF. The CDR3 nucleotides read TGTGCCAGCAGCTTATACCCGGTCGGCGGGAGAATTGATGAGCAGTTCTTC. The chain employs TRBV7-3 and TRBJ2-1; TRBD2 aligns across 7 bases. This CDR3 is 17 amino acids long. Germline V lookup: CDR1 SGHTA, CDR2 FQGTGA. Trimming removed 2 bases from V and 8 bases from J; junction bases left unmatched: 15.

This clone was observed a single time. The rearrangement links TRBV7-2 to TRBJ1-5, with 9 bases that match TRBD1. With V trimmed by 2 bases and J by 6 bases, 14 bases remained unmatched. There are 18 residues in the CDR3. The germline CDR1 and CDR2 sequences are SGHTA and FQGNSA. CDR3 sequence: CASSLRRRVGQGSQPQHF. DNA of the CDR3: TGTGCCAGCAGCTTAAGGCGCCGAGTGGGACAGGGAAGTCAGCCCCAGCATTTT.

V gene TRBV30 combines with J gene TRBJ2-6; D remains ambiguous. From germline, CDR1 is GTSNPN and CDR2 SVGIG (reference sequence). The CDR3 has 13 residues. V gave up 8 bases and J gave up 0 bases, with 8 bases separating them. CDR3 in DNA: TGTGCCCGGCCTAGCTCTGGGGCCAACGTCCTGACTTTC. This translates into CARPSSGANVLTF.

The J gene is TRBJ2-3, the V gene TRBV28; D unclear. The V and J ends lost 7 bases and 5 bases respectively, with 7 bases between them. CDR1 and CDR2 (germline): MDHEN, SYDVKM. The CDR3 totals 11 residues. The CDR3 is CASIDLDTQYF. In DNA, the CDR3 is TGTGCCAGCATTGACTTAGATACGCAGTATTTT.

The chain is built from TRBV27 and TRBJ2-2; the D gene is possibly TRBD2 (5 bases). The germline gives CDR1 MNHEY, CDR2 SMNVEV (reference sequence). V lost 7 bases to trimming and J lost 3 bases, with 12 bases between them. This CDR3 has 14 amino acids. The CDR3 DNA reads TGTGCCAGCACCTCCGGACTTTACACCGGGGAGCTGTTTTTT. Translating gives CASTSGLYTGELFF.

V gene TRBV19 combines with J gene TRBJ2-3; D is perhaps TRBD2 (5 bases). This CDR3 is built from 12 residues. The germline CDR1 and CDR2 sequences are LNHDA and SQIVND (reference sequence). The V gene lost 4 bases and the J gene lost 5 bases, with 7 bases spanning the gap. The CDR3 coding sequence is TGTGCCAGTAGTACCGGACTAGATACGCAGTATTTT. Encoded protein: CASSTGLDTQYF.

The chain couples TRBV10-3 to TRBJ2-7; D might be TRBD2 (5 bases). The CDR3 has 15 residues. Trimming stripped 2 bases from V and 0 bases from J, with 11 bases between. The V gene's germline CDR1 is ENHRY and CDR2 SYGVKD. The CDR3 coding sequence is TGTGCCATCAGTGAGAACGGCGGGTACTCCTACGAGCAGTACTTC. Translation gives CAISENGGYSYEQYF.

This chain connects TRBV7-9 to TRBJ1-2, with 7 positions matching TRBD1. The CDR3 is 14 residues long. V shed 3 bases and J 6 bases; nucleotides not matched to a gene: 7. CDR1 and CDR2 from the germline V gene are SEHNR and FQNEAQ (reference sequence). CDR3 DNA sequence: TGTGCCAGCAGCTTGGGACAGAGCATTCATGGCTACACCTTC. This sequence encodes CASSLGQSIHGYTF.

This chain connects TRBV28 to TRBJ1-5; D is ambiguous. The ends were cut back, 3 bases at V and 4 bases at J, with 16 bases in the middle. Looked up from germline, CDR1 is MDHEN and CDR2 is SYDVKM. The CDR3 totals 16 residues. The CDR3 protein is CASSFAETTGNQPQHF. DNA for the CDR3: TGTGCCAGCAGTTTTGCGGAGACGACGGGGAATCAGCCCCAGCATTTT.

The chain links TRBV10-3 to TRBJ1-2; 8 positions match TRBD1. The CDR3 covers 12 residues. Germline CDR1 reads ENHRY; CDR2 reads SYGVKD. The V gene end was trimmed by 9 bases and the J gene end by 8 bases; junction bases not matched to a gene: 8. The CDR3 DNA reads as TGTGCCATTACAGGGGGAGAGTGGGGCTACACCTTC. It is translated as CAITGGEWGYTF.

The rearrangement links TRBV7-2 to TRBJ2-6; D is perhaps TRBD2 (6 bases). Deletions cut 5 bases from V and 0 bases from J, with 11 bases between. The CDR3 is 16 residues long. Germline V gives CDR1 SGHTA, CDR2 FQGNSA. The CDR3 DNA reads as TGTGCCAGCAGCACGGGACTGAGCTCTGGGGCCAACGTCCTGACTTTC. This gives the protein CASSTGLSSGANVLTF.

CDR3 sequence reads: CASSLGASGTYEQYF. The CDR3 DNA is TGTGCCAGCAGCCTAGGGGCTAGCGGGACCTACGAGCAGTACTTC. J is TRBJ2-7 and V is TRBV4-2; 9 bases are a match to TRBD2. The germline gives CDR1 LGHNA, CDR2 YNFKEQ. Unmatched junction bases numbered 6, after V lost 4 bases and J lost 2 bases. The CDR3 spans 15 residues.